Each of the 11 T cell receptor beta chains below was sequenced from the same sample in a study of blood T cells in healthy people across ages. Then a second PCR, running about 7 to 11 cycles, was carried out with a sample-barcoded 5' primer and a J-beta primer mix. One entry per CDR3 protein results from TCRdb running MiXCR on the 5' RACE reads. The top ten clones hold roughly 17% of a sample with around 870,000 distinct CDR3 sequences, more than 25% of them seen once. The sample was blood. The receptors come from a woman of 80 years or more in good health.

This clonotype was counted many times. This chain joins TRBV5-1 and TRBJ2-5; D may correspond to TRBD1 or TRBD2 (5 bases each). The ends were cut back, 0 bases at V and 1 base at J, with 7 bases in the middle. CDR1 SGHRS and CDR2 YFSETQ come from the germline V gene. This CDR3 is 14 amino acids long. CDR3 sequence reads: CASSLEGSQETQYF. CDR3 DNA: TGCGCCAGCAGCTTGGAGGGGAGCCAAGAGACCCAGTACTTC.

This chain links TRBV5-1 with TRBJ1-1; D not resolved. This CDR3 has 13 amino acids. The germline V gene has CDR1 SGHRS and CDR2 YFSETQ. V lost 4 bases and J lost 1, with 8 bases in between. CDR3 protein: CASSNSANTEAFF. In nucleotides, the CDR3 is TGCGCCAGCAGCAACAGCGCGAACACTGAAGCTTTCTTT.

Details on this clonotype: A much bigger clone sits one base away, suggesting this may be a read error. The chain employs TRBV11-2 and TRBJ2-5; D is perhaps TRBD1 or TRBD2 (5 bases each). V was cut by 0 bases and J by 5 bases, with 13 bases left in between. CDR3 length equals 15 residues. Per germline, CDR1 SGHAT and CDR2 FQNNGV. DNA of the CDR3: TGTGCCAGCAGCTTAGATCCGCAGGGCGGGGAGACCCAGTACTTC. It is translated as CASSLDPQGGETQYF.

This clonotype has a handful of counts. The chain is built from TRBV16 and TRBJ1-5; D ambiguous. V was clipped by 0 bases and J by 7 bases, with 10 bases between them. CDR3 length equals 14 residues. Germline CDR1 and CDR2: KGHSY and FQNENV. In DNA form, the CDR3 reads TGTGCCAGCAGCCAATCAGAGGGAAGGCAGCCCCAGCATTTT. This translates into CASSQSEGRQPQHF.

As regards this clonotype: A much larger clone is a single base away; this may be a read error. The conserved closing phenylalanine or tryptophan is absent in this CDR3, likely reflecting a read error. The chain has TRBV4-1 and TRBJ2-5, with a weak D call TRBD2 (6 bases). The germline V gene has CDR1 MGHRA and CDR2 YSYEKL. Trimming took off 3 bases at V and 9 bases at J, with 14 bases between the two ends. The CDR3 covers 13 residues. The CDR3 DNA is TGCGCCAGCAGCCAGGAAAGACCGGGGGCCCAGTACTGC. The encoded protein is CASSQERPGAQYC.

This clonotype was counted between two and nine times. The V and J genes are TRBV5-1 and TRBJ1-5; D is possibly TRBD1 (5 bases). The germline V and J ends were trimmed by 3 bases and 4 bases, with 11 bases remaining between them. CDR1 and CDR2 from the germline V gene are SGHRS and YFSETQ. There are 14 residues in the CDR3. CDR3 DNA: TGCGCCAGCAGCTGGGGGGGGGAAAATCAGCCCCAGCATTTT. Its translation: CASSWGGENQPQHF.

This clonotype occurred many times. The J gene is TRBJ1-2, the V gene TRBV28, with D maybe TRBD1 (6 bases). The CDR3 is 15 residues long. The V and J ends lost 2 bases and 8 bases respectively, with 18 bases between them. Germline assignment: CDR1 MDHEN and CDR2 SYDVKM. The CDR3 loop reads CASSLGFTGARGYTF. The DNA for the CDR3 is TGTGCCAGCAGTTTAGGCTTTACGGGGGCGAGGGGCTACACCTTC.

This clonotype was detected ten times or more. The chain carries TRBV27 and TRBJ2-3; the match to TRBD1 covers 8 bases. Trimming took 0 bases from V and 5 from J; bases not matched to a gene: 1. The germline CDR1 and CDR2 sequences are MNHEY and SMNVEV (reference sequence). CDR3 length: 14 amino acids. The CDR3 DNA is TGTGCCAGCAGTTTATCCGGACAGGGAGATACGCAGTATTTT. Translating it yields CASSLSGQGDTQYF.

This clonotype was detected only a few times. The J gene is TRBJ1-6, the V gene TRBV20-1; D ambiguous. The germline gives CDR1 DFQATT, CDR2 SNEGSKA (reference sequence). Trimming cost V 1 base and J 0 bases, with 10 bases left between them. The CDR3 contains 16 residues. In DNA, the CDR3 is TGCAGTGCTAGAGCGACCCGGAGCTCCTATAATTCACCCCTCCACTTT. Protein sequence: CSARATRSSYNSPLHF.

The chain joins TRBV20-1 to TRBJ1-5; 8 positions agree with TRBD1. Losses at the gene ends were 0 bases for V and 1 base for J; bases not matched to a gene: 2. From germline, CDR1 is DFQATT and CDR2 SNEGSKA (reference sequence). CDR3 length equals 15 residues. The CDR3 loop is CSARDGQGSNQPQHF. The CDR3 DNA reads TGCAGTGCTAGAGATGGACAGGGCAGCAATCAGCCCCAGCATTTT.

This clonotype was seen at least ten times. The rearrangement uses TRBV20-1 and TRBJ2-1, with 13 bases lining up with TRBD2. CDR1 is DFQATT and CDR2 is SNEGSKA in the germline V gene (reference sequence). V shed 0 bases, J shed 0 bases, and the junction held 5 bases outside the gene matches. CDR3 length equals 18 residues. The CDR3 DNA is TGCAGTGCTAGAGACCCTCGACTAGCGGGGGGCTCCTACAATGAGCAGTTCTTC. This codes for CSARDPRLAGGSYNEQFF.